The 2 T cell receptor beta chains reported below all come from one sample, sequenced in a study of blood T cell repertoires in COVID-19. Sequencing used immunoSEQ multiplex PCR; TCRdb keeps in-frame clones, though not all of them. The table has approximately 140,000 clones, around 84% seen once. The sequencing sample was made of PBMCs or T cells enriched from blood (not recorded which). Every receptor here comes from a man in his forties with acute COVID-19.

The CDR3 DNA sequence: TGCGCCAGCAGCTTCGGGCGGGCCCTCGGCGGGGAGCTGTTTTTT. This encodes CASSFGRALGGELFF. V is TRBV5-1 and J is TRBJ2-2; D perhaps matches TRBD2 (5 bases). V shed 2 bases and J shed 7 bases, with 15 bases lying between them. This CDR3 has 15 amino acids. CDR1 is SGHRS and CDR2 is YFSETQ in the germline V gene. Drawing the rest from reference TRBV5-1 and TRBJ2-2, the complete variable domain is KAGVTQTPRYLIKTRGQQVTLSCSPISGHRSVSWYQQTPGQGLQFLFEYFSETQRNKGNFPGRFSGRQFSNSRSEMNVSTLELGDSALYLCASSFGRALGGELFFGEGSRLTVL.

The chain joins TRBV7-3 to TRBJ2-3; tentatively, D is TRBD1 (6 bases). V was pared by 5 bases and J by 1 base, with 16 bases between. Germline CDR1 SGHTA, CDR2 FQGTGA. The CDR3 is made up of 16 amino acids. The chain's CDR3 is CASSPGSKGGTDTQYF. The CDR3 DNA is TGTGCCAGCAGCCCCGGCTCGAAGGGGGGCACAGATACGCAGTATTTT.